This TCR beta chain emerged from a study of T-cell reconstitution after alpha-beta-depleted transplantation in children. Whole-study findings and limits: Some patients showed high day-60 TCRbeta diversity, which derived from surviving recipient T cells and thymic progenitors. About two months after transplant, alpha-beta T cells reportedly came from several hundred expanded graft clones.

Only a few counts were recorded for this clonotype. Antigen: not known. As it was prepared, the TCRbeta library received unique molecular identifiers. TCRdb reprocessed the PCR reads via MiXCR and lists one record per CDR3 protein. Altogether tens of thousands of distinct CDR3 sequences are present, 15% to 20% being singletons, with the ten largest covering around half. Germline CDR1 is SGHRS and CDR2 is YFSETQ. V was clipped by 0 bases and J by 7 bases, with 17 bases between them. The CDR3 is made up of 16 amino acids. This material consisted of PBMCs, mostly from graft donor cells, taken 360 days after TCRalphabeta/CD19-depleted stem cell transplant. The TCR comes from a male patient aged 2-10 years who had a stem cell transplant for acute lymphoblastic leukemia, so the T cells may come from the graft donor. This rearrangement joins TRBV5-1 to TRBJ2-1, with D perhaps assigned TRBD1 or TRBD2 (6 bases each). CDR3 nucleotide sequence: TGCGCCAGCAGCTTGGGGGGACTTCTAAGGGGGAATGAGCAGTTCTTC. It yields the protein CASSLGGLLRGNEQFF.